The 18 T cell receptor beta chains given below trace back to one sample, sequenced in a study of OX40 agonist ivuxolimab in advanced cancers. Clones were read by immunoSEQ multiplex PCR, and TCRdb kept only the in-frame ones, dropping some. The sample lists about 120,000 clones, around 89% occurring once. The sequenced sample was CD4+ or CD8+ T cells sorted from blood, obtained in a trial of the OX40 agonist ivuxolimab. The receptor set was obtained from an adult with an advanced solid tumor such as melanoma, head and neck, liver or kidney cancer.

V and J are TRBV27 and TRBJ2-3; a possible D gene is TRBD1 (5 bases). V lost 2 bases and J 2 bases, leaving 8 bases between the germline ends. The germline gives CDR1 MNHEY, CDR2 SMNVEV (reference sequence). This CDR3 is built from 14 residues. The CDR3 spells CASSLPGFTDTQYF. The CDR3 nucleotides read TGTGCCAGCAGTTTACCAGGGTTCACAGATACGCAGTATTTT.

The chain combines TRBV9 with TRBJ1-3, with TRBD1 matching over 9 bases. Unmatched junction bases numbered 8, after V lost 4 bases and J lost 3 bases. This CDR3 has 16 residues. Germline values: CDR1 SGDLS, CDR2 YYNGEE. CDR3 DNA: TGTGCCAGCAGCATGAGGACAGGGGTGGGTGGAAACACCATATATTTT. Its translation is CASSMRTGVGGNTIYF.

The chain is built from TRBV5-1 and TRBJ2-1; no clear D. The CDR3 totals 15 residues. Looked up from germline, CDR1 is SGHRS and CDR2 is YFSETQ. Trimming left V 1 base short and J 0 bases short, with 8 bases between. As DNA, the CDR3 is TGCGCCAGCAGCTTGCCTCGGCCCTCCTACAATGAGCAGTTCTTC. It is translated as CASSLPRPSYNEQFF.

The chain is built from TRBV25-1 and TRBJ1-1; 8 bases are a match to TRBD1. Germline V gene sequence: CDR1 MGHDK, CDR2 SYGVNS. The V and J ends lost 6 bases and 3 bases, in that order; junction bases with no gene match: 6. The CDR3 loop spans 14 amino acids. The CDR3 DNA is TGTGCCAGCAGGGACAGGGTTTTAGACACTGAAGCTTTCTTT. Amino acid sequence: CASRDRVLDTEAFF.

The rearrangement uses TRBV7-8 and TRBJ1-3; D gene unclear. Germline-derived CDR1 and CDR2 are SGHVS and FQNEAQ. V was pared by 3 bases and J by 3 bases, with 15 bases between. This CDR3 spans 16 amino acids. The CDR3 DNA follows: TGTGCCAGCAGCTTGGGAGGGTCAATATTTGGAAACACCATATATTTT. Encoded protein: CASSLGGSIFGNTIYF.

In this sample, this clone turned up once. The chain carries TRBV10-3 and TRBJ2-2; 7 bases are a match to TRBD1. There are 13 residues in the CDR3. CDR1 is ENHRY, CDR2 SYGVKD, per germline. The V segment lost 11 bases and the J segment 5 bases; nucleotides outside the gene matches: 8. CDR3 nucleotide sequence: TGTGCCGCCAGACAGGGAAGGACCGGGGAGCTGTTTTTT. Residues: CAARQGRTGELFF.

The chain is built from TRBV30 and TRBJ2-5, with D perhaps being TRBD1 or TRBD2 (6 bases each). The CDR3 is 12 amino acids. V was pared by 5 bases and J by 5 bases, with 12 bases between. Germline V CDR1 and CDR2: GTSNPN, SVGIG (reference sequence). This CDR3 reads CAWGGRRETQYF. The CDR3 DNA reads TGTGCCTGGGGGGGGCGCCGGGAGACCCAGTACTTC.

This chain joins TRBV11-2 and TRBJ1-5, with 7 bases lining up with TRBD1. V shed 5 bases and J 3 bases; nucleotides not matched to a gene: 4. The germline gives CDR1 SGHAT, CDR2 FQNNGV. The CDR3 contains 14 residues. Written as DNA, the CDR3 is TGTGCCAGCAGCCCAGGGACAGCCAATCAGCCCCAGCATTTT. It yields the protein CASSPGTANQPQHF.

The CDR3 region is CASSKETSGVLGAQYF. DNA of the CDR3: TGTGCCAGCAGCAAAGAAACTAGCGGGGTCCTCGGGGCCCAGTACTTC. The chain couples TRBV21-1 to TRBJ2-5; the D call in the table, TRBD2, was not verified against the DNA. TRBV21-1 is given as a pseudogene. This CDR3 spans 16 amino acids.

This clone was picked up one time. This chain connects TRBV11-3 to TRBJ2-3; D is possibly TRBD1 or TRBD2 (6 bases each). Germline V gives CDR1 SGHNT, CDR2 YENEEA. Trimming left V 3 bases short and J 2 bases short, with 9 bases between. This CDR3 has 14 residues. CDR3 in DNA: TGTGCCAGCAGCTTCACGGGGGCCACAGATACGCAGTATTTT. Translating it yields CASSFTGATDTQYF.

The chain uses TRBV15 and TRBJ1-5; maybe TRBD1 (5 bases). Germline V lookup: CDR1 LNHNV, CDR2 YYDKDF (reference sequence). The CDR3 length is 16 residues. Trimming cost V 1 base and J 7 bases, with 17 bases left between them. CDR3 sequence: CATSRGGSPLGQPQHF. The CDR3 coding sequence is TGTGCCACCAGCAGAGGGGGCAGCCCCTTGGGCCAGCCCCAGCATTTT. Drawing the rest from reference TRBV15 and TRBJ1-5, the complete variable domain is DAMVIQNPRYQVTQFGKPVTLSCSQTLNHNVMYWYQQKSSQAPKLLFHYYDKDFNNEADTPDNFQSRRPNTSFCFLDIRSPGLGDTAMYLCATSRGGSPLGQPQHFGDGTRLSIL.

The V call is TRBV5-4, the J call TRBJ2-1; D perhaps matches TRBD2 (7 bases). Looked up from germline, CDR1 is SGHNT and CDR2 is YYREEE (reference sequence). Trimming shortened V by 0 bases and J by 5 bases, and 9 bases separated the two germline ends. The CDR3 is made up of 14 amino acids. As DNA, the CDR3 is TGTGCCAGCAGCTTGGAGGGGGGGCACAATGAGCAGTTCTTC. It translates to CASSLEGGHNEQFF. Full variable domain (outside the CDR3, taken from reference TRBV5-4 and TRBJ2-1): ETGVTQSPTHLIKTRGQQVTLRCSSQSGHNTVSWYQQALGQGPQFIFQYYREEENGRGNFPPRFSGLQFPNYSSELNVNALELDDSALYLCASSLEGGHNEQFFGPGTRLTVL.

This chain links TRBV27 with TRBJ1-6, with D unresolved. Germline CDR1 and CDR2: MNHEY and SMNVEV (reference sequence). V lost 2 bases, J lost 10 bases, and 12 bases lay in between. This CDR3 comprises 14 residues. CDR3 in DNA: TGTGCCAGCAGTTTAAGAAGGGCGCAATCACCCCTCCACTTT. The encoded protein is CASSLRRAQSPLHF.

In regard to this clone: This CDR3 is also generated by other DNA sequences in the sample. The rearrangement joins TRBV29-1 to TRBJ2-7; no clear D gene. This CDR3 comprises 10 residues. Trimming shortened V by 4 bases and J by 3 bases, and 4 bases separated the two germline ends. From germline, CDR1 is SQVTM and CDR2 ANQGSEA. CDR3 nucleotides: TGCAGCGTTGGGGACTACGAGCAGTACTTC. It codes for CSVGDYEQYF.

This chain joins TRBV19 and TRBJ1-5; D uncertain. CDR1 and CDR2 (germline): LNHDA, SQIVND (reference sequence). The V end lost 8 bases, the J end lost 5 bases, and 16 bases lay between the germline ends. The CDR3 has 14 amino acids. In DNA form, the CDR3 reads TGTGCCAGTCGGCGGACCCGGACGGATCAGCCCCAGCATTTT. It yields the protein CASRRTRTDQPQHF.

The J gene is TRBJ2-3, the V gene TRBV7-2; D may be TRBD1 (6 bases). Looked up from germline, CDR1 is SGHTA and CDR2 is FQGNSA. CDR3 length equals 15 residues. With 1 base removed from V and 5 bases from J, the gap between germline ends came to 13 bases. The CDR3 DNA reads TGTGCCAGCAGCTTAGGTGGGGGCCGGGGAGATACGCAGTATTTT. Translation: CASSLGGGRGDTQYF.

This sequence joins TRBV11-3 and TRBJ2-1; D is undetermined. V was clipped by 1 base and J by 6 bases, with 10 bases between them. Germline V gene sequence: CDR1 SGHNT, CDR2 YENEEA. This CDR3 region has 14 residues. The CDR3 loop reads CASSLGYTANEQFF. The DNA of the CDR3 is TGTGCCAGCAGCTTAGGGTACACAGCCAATGAGCAGTTCTTC.

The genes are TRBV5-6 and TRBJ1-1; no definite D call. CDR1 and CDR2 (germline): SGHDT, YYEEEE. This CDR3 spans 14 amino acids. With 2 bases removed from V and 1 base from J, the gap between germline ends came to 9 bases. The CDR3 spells CASSFYPRNTEAFF. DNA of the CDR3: TGTGCCAGCAGCTTTTACCCCAGGAACACTGAAGCTTTCTTT.